The T cell receptor beta chain under discussion was sequenced for a study of control samples from healthy donors and cancer patients. This CDR3 has 13 residues. The germline V gene has CDR1 WNHNN and CDR2 SYGVQD (reference sequence). V was pared by 4 bases and J by 3 bases, with 10 bases between. Only in-frame clones appear in the TCRdb table, and some are missing; sequencing was by immunoSEQ multiplex PCR. The top ten hold roughly 5% of the sample, which has tens of thousands of clones, approximately 94% seen once. V gene TRBV10-1 combines with J gene TRBJ2-7; possible D gene TRBD2, 5 bases. The sequenced sample consisted of blood. The receptor comes from a woman under 30 in good health. The CDR3 here is CASSGTRDYEQYF. As DNA, the CDR3 is TGCGCCAGCAGTGGCACTCGGGACTACGAGCAGTACTTC.